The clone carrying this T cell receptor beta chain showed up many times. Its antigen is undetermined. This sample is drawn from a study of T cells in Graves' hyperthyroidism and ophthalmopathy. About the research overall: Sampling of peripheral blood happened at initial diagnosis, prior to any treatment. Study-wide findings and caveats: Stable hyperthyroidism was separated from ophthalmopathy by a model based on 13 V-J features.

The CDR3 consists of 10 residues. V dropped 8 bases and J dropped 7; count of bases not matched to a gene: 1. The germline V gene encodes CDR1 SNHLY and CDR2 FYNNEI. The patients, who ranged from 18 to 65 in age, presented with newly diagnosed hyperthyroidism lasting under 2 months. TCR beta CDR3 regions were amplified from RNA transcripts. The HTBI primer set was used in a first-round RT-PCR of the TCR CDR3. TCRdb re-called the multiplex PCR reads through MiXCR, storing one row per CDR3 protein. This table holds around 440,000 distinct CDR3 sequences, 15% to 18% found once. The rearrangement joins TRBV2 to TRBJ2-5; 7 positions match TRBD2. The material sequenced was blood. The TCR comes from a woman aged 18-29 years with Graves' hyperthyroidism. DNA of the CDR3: TGTGCCAGCGGCGGGGGGACCCAGTACTTC. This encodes CASGGGTQYF.